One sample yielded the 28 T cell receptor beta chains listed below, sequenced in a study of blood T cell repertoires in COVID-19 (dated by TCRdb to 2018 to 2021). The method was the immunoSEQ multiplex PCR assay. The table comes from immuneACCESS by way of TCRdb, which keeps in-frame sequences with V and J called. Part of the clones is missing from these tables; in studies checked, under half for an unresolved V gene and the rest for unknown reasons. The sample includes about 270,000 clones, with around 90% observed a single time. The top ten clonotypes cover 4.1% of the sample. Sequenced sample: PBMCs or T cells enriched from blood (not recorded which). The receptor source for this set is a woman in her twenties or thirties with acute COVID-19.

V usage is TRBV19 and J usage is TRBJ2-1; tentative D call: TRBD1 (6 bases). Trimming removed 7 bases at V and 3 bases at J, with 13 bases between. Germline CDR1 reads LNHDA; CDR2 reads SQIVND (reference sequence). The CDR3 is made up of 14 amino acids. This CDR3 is CASMARGNYNEQFF. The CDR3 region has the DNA TGTGCCAGTATGGCCAGGGGTAACTACAATGAGCAGTTCTTC. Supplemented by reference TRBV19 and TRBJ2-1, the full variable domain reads DGGITQSPKYLFRKEGQNVTLSCEQNLNHDAMYWYRQDPGQGLRLIYYSQIVNDFQKGDIAEGYSVSREKKESFPLTVTSAQKNPTAFYLCASMARGNYNEQFFGPGTRLTVL.

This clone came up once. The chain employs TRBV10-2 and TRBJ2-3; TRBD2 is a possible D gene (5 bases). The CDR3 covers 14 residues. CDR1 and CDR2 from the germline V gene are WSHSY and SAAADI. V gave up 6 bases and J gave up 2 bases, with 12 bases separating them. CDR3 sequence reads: CASRGEEITDTQYF. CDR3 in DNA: TGCGCCAGCAGGGGAGAGGAAATCACAGATACGCAGTATTTT.

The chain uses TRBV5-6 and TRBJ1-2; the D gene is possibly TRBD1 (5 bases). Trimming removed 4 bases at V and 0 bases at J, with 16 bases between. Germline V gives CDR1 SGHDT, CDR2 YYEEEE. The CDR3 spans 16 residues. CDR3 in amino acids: CASSLGSRVANYGYTF. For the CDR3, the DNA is TGTGCCAGCAGCCTTGGGTCCAGGGTAGCTAACTATGGCTACACCTTC.

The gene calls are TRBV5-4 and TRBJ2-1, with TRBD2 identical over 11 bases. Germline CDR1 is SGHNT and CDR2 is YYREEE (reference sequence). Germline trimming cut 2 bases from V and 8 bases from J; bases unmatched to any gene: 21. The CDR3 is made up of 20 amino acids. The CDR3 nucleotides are TGTGCCAGCAGCTTCTCCCCCGCTAGCGGGAGGAGAGGTTTTGTGGATGAGCAGTTCTTC. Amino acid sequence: CASSFSPASGRRGFVDEQFF.

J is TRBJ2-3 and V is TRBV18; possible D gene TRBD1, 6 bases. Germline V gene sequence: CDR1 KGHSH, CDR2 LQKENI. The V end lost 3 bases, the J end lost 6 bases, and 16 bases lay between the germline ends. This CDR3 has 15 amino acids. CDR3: CASSPPGQPGDTQYF. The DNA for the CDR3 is TGTGCCAGCTCACCTCCCGGACAGCCAGGGGATACGCAGTATTTT.

The DNA for the CDR3 is TGTGCCAGCAGTACAGGTAGCTCTGGAAACACCATATATTTT. It codes for CASSTGSSGNTIYF. This chain uses TRBV6-2 or TRBV6-3 with TRBJ1-3, with D tentatively TRBD1 (5 bases). The CDR3 extends over 14 amino acids. The V gene's germline CDR1 is MNHEY and CDR2 SVGEGT. V lost 5 bases to trimming and J lost 0 bases, with 8 bases between them.

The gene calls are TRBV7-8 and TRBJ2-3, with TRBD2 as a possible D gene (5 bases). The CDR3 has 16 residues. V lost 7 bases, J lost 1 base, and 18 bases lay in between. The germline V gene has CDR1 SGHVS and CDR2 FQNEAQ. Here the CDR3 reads CASTPSWGEGTDTQYF. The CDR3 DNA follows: TGTGCCAGCACGCCATCGTGGGGAGAGGGCACAGATACGCAGTATTTT.

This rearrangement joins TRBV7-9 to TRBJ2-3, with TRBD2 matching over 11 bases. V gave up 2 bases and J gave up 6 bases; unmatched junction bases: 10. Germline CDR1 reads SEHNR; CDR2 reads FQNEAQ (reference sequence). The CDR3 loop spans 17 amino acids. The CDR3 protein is CASSLPELAGVADTQYF. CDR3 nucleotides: TGTGCCAGCAGCTTACCGGAACTAGCGGGAGTTGCGGATACGCAGTATTTT.

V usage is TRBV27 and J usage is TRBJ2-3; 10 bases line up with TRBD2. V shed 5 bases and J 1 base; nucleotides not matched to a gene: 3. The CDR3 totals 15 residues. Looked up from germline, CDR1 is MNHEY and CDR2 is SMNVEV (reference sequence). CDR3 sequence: CASSLGTSGTDTQYF. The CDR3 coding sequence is TGTGCCAGCAGTCTCGGGACTAGCGGCACAGATACGCAGTATTTT.

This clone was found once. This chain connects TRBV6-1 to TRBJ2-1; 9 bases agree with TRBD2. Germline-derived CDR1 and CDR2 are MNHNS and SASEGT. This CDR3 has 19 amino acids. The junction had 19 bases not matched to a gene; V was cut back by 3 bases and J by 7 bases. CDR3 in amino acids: CASSDRHSGRIEYGNEQFF. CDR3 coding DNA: TGTGCCAGCAGTGATCGGCACAGCGGGAGGATTGAATACGGGAATGAGCAGTTCTTC.

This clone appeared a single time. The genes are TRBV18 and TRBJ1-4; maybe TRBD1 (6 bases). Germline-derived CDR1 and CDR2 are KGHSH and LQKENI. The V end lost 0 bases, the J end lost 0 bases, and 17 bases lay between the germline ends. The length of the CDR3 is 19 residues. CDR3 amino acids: CASSPPSWTDPATNEKLFF. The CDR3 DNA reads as TGTGCCAGCTCACCACCCTCCTGGACAGACCCTGCAACTAATGAAAAACTGTTTTTT.

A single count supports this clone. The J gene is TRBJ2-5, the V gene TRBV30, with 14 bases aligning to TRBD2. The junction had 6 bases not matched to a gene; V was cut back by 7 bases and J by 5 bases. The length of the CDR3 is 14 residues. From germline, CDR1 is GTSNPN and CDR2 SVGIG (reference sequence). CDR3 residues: CASTSGRAHETQYF. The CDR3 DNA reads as TGTGCCTCGACTAGCGGGAGGGCCCATGAGACCCAGTACTTC.

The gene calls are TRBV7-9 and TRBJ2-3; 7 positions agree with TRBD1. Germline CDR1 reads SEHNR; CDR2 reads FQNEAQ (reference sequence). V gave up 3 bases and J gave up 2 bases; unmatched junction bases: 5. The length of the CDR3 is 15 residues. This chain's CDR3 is CASSFTGDPTDTQYF. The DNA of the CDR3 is TGTGCCAGCAGCTTCACAGGGGATCCCACAGATACGCAGTATTTT.

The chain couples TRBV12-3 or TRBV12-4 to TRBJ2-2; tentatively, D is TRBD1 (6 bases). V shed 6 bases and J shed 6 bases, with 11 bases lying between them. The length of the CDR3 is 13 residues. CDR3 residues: CASSPGVAGELFF. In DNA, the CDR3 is TGTGCCAGCAGCCCAGGGGTGGCCGGGGAGCTGTTTTTT.

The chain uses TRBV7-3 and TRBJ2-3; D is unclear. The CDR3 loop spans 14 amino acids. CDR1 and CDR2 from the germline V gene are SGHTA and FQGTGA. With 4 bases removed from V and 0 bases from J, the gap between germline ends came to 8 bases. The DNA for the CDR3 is TGTGCCAGCAGCTATGGGCCAAGCACAGATACGCAGTATTTT. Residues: CASSYGPSTDTQYF.

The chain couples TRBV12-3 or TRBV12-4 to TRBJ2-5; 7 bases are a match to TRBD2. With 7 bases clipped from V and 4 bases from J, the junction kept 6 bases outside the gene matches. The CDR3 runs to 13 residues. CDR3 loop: CASTLGGVETQYF. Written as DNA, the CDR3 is TGTGCCAGCACCTTGGGGGGGGTAGAGACCCAGTACTTC.

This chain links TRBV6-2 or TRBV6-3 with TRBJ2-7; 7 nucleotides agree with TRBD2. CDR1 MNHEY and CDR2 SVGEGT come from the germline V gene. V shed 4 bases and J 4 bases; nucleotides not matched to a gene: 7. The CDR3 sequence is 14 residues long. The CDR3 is CASSSPGLRYEQYF. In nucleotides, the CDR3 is TGTGCCAGCAGTTCTCCGGGACTACGTTACGAGCAGTACTTC.

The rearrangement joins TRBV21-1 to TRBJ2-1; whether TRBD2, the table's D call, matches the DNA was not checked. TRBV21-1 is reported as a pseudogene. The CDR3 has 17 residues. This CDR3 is CASSNIASGRYYNEQFF. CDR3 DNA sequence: TGTGCCAGCAGCAACATCGCAAGCGGGAGGTACTACAATGAGCAGTTCTTC.

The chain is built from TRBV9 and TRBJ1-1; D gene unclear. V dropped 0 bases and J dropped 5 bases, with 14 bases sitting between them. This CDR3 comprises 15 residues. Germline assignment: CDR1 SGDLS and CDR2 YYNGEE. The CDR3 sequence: CASSVGQVSGTEAFF. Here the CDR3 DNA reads TGTGCCAGCAGCGTAGGTCAAGTCTCGGGGACTGAAGCTTTCTTT.

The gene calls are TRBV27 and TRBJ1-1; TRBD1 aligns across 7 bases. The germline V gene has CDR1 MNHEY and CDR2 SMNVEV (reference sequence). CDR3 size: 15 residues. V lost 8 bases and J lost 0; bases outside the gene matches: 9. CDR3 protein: CASGAGTVMNTEAFF. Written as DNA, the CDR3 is TGTGCCAGCGGAGCTGGGACAGTTATGAACACTGAAGCTTTCTTT.

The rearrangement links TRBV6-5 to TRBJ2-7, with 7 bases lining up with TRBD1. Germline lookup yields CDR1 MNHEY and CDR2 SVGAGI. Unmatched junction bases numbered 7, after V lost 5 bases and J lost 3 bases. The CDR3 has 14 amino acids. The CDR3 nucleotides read TGTGCCAGCAGTAAAAAACAGGGGAGCTACGAGCAGTACTTC. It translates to CASSKKQGSYEQYF.

Here the CDR3 DNA reads TGTGCCAGCAGCTTGAACCCGGGACTAGCGGGCCATAGCTCTGGGGCCAACGTCCTGACTTTC. It yields the protein CASSLNPGLAGHSSGANVLTF. The gene calls are TRBV13 and TRBJ2-6; TRBD2 aligns across 12 bases. CDR3 length: 21 amino acids. The germline gives CDR1 PRHDT, CDR2 FYEKMQ (reference sequence). The junction had 12 bases not matched to a gene; V was cut back by 3 bases and J by 0 bases.

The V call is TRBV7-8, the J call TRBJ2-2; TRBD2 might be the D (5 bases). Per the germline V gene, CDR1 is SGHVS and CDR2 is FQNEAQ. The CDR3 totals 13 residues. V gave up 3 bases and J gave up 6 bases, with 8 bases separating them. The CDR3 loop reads CASSLVEAGELFF. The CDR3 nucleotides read TGTGCCAGCAGCTTGGTGGAGGCCGGGGAGCTGTTTTTT.

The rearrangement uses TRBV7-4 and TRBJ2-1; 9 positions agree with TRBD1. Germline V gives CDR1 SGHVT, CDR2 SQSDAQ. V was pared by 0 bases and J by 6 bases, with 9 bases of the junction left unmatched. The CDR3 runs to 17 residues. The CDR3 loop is CASSLAPHRGRGNEQFF. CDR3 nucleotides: TGTGCCAGCAGCTTAGCCCCCCACAGGGGGCGCGGCAATGAGCAGTTCTTC.

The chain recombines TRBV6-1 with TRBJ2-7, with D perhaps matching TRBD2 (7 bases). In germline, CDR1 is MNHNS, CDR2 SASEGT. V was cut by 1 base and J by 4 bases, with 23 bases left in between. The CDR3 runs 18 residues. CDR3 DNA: TGTGCCAGCAGTGAAGGAAGGAGAGGGGGAGGGGTCCCATACGAGCAGTACTTC. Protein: CASSEGRRGGGVPYEQYF.

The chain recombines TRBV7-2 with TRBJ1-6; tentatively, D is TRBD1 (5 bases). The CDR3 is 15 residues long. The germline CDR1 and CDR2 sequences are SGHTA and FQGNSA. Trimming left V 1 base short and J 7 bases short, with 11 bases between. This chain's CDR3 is CASSLVRGDNSPLHF. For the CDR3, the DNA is TGTGCCAGCAGCTTAGTTAGGGGTGACAATTCACCCCTCCACTTT.

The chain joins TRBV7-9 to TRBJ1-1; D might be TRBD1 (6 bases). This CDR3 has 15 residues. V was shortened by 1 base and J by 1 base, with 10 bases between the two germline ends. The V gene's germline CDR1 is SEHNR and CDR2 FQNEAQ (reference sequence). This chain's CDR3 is CASSLDLTGNTEAFF. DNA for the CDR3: TGTGCCAGCAGCTTAGACCTGACAGGGAACACTGAAGCTTTCTTT.

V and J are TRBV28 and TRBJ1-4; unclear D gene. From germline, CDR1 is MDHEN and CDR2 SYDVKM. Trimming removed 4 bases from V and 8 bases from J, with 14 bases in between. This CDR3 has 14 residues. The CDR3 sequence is CASSSQVSGEKLFF. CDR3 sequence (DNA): TGTGCCAGCAGTTCACAAGTCTCCGGGGAAAAACTGTTTTTT.